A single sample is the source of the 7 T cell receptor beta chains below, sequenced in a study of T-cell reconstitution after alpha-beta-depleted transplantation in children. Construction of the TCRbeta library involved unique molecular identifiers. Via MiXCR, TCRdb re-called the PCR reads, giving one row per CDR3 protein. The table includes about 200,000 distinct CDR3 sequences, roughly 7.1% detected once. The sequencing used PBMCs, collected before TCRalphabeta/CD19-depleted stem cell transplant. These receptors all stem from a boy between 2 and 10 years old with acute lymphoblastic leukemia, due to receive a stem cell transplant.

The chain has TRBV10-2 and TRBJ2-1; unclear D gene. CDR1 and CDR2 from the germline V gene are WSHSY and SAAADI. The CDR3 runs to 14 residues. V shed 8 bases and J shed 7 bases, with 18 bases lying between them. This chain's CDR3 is CASGETPAQNEQFF. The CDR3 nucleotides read TGCGCCAGCGGCGAGACCCCGGCCCAAAATGAGCAGTTCTTC.

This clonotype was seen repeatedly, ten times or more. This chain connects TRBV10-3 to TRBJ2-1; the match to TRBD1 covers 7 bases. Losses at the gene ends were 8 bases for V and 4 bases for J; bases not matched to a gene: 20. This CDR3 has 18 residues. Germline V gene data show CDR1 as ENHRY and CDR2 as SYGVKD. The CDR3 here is CAILRTGDPTSPYNEQFF. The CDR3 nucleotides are TGTGCCATCCTAAGAACAGGGGACCCAACCAGTCCTTACAATGAGCAGTTCTTC.

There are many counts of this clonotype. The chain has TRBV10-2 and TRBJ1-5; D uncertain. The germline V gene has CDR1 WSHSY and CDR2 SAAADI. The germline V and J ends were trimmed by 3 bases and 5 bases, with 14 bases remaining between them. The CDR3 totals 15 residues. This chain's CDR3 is CASSDSPIQDQPQHF. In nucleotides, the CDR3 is TGCGCCAGCAGTGACTCTCCAATTCAGGATCAGCCCCAGCATTTT.

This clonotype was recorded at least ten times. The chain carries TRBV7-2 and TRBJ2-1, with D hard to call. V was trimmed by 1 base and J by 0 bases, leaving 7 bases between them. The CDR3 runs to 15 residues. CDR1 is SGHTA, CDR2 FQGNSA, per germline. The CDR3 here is CASSLDRLSYNEQFF. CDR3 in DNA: TGTGCCAGCAGCTTAGACCGGCTCTCCTACAATGAGCAGTTCTTC.

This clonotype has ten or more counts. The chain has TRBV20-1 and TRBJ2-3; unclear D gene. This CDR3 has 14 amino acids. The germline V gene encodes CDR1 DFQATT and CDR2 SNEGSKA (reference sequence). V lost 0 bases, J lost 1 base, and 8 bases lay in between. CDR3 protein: CSARDLDRTDTQYF. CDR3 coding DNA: TGCAGTGCTAGAGATTTGGACCGCACAGATACGCAGTATTTT.

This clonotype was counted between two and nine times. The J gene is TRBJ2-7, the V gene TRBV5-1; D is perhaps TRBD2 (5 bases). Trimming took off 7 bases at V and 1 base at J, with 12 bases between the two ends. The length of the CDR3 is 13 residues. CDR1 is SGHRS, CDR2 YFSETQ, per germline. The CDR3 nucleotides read TGCGCCAGCTTGGAGGCAGCGTCCTACGAGCAGTACTTC. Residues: CASLEAASYEQYF.

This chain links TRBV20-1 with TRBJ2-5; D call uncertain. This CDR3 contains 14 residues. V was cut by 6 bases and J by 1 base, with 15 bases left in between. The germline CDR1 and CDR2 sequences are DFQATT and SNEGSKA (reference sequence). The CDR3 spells CSASLLRGQETQYF. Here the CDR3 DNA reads TGCAGTGCCTCACTGCTGCGCGGCCAAGAGACCCAGTACTTC.